Below, 26 T cell receptor beta chains from the same sample are listed, as sequenced in a study of vaccination and CD4 T cells after COVID-19. Sample treatment: roughly nine-day PBMC culture with coronavirus spike peptide pools or control peptides (ViraFEST assay). No antigen has been identified for these receptors. Once obtained from cultured CD4+ T cells, the DNA was sequenced using the Oncomine TCR Beta short-read assay. A single record per CDR3 protein comes from TCRdb applying MiXCR to the PCR reads. The sample lists 20,000 to 25,000 distinct CDR3 sequences, roughly 70% seen once, with around 3.8% in the top ten. The specimen was CD4+ T cells from blood, cultured in vitro. The receptors were sampled from a human donor who had recovered from COVID-19.

This clonotype was counted a single time. The CDR3 spells CSAIPSGGAYEQYF. CDR3 sequence (DNA): TGCAGTGCTATACCCAGCGGGGGGGCCTACGAGCAGTACTTC. The rearrangement links TRBV20-1 to TRBJ2-7, with TRBD2 matching 10 bases. The ends lost 4 bases at V and 2 bases at J; junction bases unmatched: 5. This CDR3 spans 14 amino acids. Germline values: CDR1 DFQATT, CDR2 SNEGSKA (reference sequence).

This chain joins TRBV5-1 and TRBJ2-5; D not certain. CDR1 SGHRS and CDR2 YFSETQ come from the germline V gene. This CDR3 has 14 amino acids. Trimming shortened V by 2 bases and J by 4 bases, and 12 bases separated the two germline ends. CDR3 in DNA: TGCGCCAGCAGCTTAGTTGGTATTGGAGAGACCCAGTACTTC. Its protein is CASSLVGIGETQYF. Complete variable domain (other parts from reference TRBV5-1 and TRBJ2-5): KAGVTQTPRYLIKTRGQQVTLSCSPISGHRSVSWYQQTPGQGLQFLFEYFSETQRNKGNFPGRFSGRQFSNSRSEMNVSTLELGDSALYLCASSLVGIGETQYFGPGTRLLVL.

The rearrangement uses TRBV19 and TRBJ2-7; possibly TRBD2 for D (5 bases). The V and J ends lost 6 bases and 6 bases respectively, with 21 bases between them. The CDR3 spans 15 residues. Per the germline V gene, CDR1 is LNHDA and CDR2 is SQIVND (reference sequence). CDR3 DNA: TGTGCCAGTAGAGGAGGAGAACTAGGTGGTATCGAGCAGTACTTC. This translates into CASRGGELGGIEQYF.

The J gene is TRBJ2-7, the V gene TRBV7-9; perhaps TRBD1 as D (6 bases). The V gene's germline CDR1 is SEHNR and CDR2 FQNEAQ (reference sequence). The CDR3 has 13 amino acids. The germline V and J ends were trimmed by 6 bases and 0 bases, with 9 bases remaining between them. CDR3 nucleotides: TGTGCCAGCAGTCACAGGGCCTCCTACGAGCAGTACTTC. Translated, it gives CASSHRASYEQYF.

The gene calls are TRBV19 and TRBJ1-5, with unresolved D. Germline values: CDR1 LNHDA, CDR2 SQIVND (reference sequence). The CDR3 has 13 residues. Trimming left V 5 bases short and J 5 bases short, with 10 bases between. The CDR3 sequence: CASSPPGYQPQHF. As DNA, the CDR3 is TGTGCCAGTAGTCCCCCTGGGTATCAGCCCCAGCATTTT.

This chain links TRBV6-2 or TRBV6-3 with TRBJ1-5, with D perhaps TRBD1 (6 bases). Germline CDR1 is MNHEY and CDR2 is SVGEGT. Trimming took off 2 bases at V and 4 bases at J, with 12 bases between the two ends. The CDR3 loop spans 15 amino acids. The CDR3 loop is CASSYNAGVNQPQHF. CDR3 nucleotides: TGTGCCAGCAGTTACAACGCAGGGGTAAATCAGCCCCAGCATTTT.

The rearrangement uses TRBV5-8 and TRBJ1-5, with TRBD1 matching over 10 bases. CDR3 length equals 14 residues. V shed 4 bases and J 5 bases; nucleotides not matched to a gene: 3. In germline, CDR1 is SGHTS, CDR2 YDEGEE. The CDR3 DNA sequence: TGTGCCAGCAGCCTCGGACAGGGGGATCAGCCCCAGCATTTT. This codes for CASSLGQGDQPQHF.

This chain uses TRBV15 with TRBJ1-1; D uncertain. This CDR3 contains 15 residues. Per germline, CDR1 LNHNV and CDR2 YYDKDF (reference sequence). Trimming removed 1 base from V and 1 base from J, with 10 bases in between. In nucleotides, the CDR3 is TGTGCCACCAGCAGAGGGTACGCGGGGAACACTGAAGCTTTCTTT. It yields the protein CATSRGYAGNTEAFF.

The genes are TRBV6-2 or TRBV6-3 and TRBJ2-7, with 10 nucleotides matching TRBD1. Germline V CDR1 and CDR2: MNHEY, SVGEGT. The CDR3 spans 13 residues. J was trimmed by 3 bases and V by 6 bases; bases with no gene match: 2. The CDR3 DNA reads TGTGCCAGCAGCCGGGACAGGGGCTACGAGCAGTACTTC. Protein: CASSRDRGYEQYF.

The chain carries TRBV15 and TRBJ1-1; the match to TRBD1 covers 7 bases. V shed 3 bases, J shed 1 base, and the junction held 5 bases outside the gene matches. This CDR3 has 15 residues. The germline gives CDR1 LNHNV, CDR2 YYDKDF (reference sequence). The CDR3 region has the DNA TGTGCCACCAGCAGGGGTAGACAGGGGAACACTGAAGCTTTCTTT. Translated: CATSRGRQGNTEAFF.

The chain is built from TRBV6-1 and TRBJ2-7; maybe TRBD2 (6 bases). The CDR3 is made up of 12 amino acids. Trimming took 10 bases from V and 6 from J, leaving 16 bases between them. CDR1 MNHNS and CDR2 SASEGT come from the germline V gene. In nucleotides, the CDR3 is TGTGCCACCTTGGGGGAGGATCCCGAGCAGTACTTC. Its protein is CATLGEDPEQYF.

The rearrangement links TRBV7-9 to TRBJ2-6; 7 nucleotides align to TRBD1. The CDR3 runs 17 residues. The V and J ends lost 10 bases and 0 bases, in that order; junction bases with no gene match: 12. CDR1 is SEHNR, CDR2 FQNEAQ, per germline (reference sequence). Here the CDR3 DNA reads TGTGCCACCCCCTGGACAGGCTCATTCTCTGGGGCCAACGTCCTGACTTTC. Amino acids: CATPWTGSFSGANVLTF.

The chain uses TRBV12-3 or TRBV12-4 and TRBJ2-7, with D perhaps matching TRBD2 (6 bases). The CDR3 has 15 residues. V lost 6 bases and J lost 0, with 15 bases in between. This CDR3 is CASSPGTPGSYEQYF. CDR3 coding DNA: TGTGCCAGCAGCCCTGGGACTCCTGGCTCCTACGAGCAGTACTTC.

This CDR3 reads CASSLVGRGNQPQHF. CDR3 nucleotides: TGTGCCAGCAGCTTGGTGGGACGGGGCAATCAGCCCCAGCATTTT. J is TRBJ1-5 and V is TRBV7-2; D might be TRBD1 (5 bases). In germline, CDR1 is SGHTA, CDR2 FQGNSA. The CDR3 has 15 amino acids. V was shortened by 3 bases and J by 2 bases, with 11 bases between the two germline ends. The full variable domain, its missing parts supplied by reference TRBV7-2 and TRBJ1-5, is GAGVSQSPSNKVTEKGKDVELRCDPISGHTALYWYRQSLGQGLEFLIYFQGNSAPDKSGLPSDRFSAERTGGSVSTLTIQRTQQEDSAVYLCASSLVGRGNQPQHFGDGTRLSIL.

This clonotype was counted a few times. The chain combines TRBV7-9 with TRBJ2-1; 8 bases are a match to TRBD2. This CDR3 is built from 17 residues. The germline V gene encodes CDR1 SEHNR and CDR2 FQNEAQ (reference sequence). J lost 0 bases, V lost 4 bases, and 8 bases had no gene match. The CDR3 nucleotides are TGTGCCAGCAGCTCCCCGGGAGGGGAAGACTCCTACAATGAGCAGTTCTTC. It specifies CASSSPGGEDSYNEQFF.

The chain has TRBV6-2 or TRBV6-3 and TRBJ1-5, with D possibly matching TRBD1 (5 bases). Germline V gene lookup returns CDR1 MNHEY and CDR2 SVGEGT. The CDR3 is made up of 16 amino acids. The germline V and J ends were trimmed by 0 bases and 5 bases, with 14 bases remaining between them. The DNA for the CDR3 is TGTGCCAGCAGTTACTCAAGAGGGTGGGGGGATCAGCCCCAGCATTTT. Its translation: CASSYSRGWGDQPQHF.

The chain uses TRBV5-5 and TRBJ2-1, with TRBD1 matching 9 bases. The CDR3 sequence is 14 residues long. V trimming: 5 bases; J trimming: 9 bases; junction bases outside the gene matches: 9. Per germline, CDR1 SGHKS and CDR2 YYEKEE (reference sequence). CDR3 bases: TGTGCCAGCAGGAACACCGGGACAGGGAGTGAGCAGTTCTTC. Translated: CASRNTGTGSEQFF.

This sequence joins TRBV12-3 or TRBV12-4 and TRBJ1-5; maybe TRBD1 (5 bases). The V end was cut by 0 bases, the J end by 3 bases, with 9 bases between. The CDR3 runs to 15 residues. The CDR3 region has the DNA TGTGCCAGCAGTTTAGCGGGAGGGGACAATCAGCCCCAGCATTTT. It specifies CASSLAGGDNQPQHF.

V gene TRBV20-1 combines with J gene TRBJ1-4; no firm D call. Germline values: CDR1 DFQATT, CDR2 SNEGSKA (reference sequence). V lost 8 bases and J lost 0, with 13 bases in between. The CDR3 sequence is 14 residues long. The CDR3 protein is CSILAGTTNEKLFF. CDR3 DNA sequence: TGCAGTATCTTAGCCGGAACAACTAATGAAAAACTGTTTTTT.

V gene TRBV6-5 combines with J gene TRBJ2-5, with 10 bases identical to TRBD2. Germline-derived CDR1 and CDR2 are MNHEY and SVGAGI. V was clipped by 0 bases and J by 0 bases; unmatched bases: 10. This CDR3 has 19 residues. The CDR3, as DNA: TGTGCCAGCAGTTACTCGATGAGGAGCGGGAGGGTCGACCAAGAGACCCAGTACTTC. Protein sequence: CASSYSMRSGRVDQETQYF.

The chain joins TRBV6-2 or TRBV6-3 to TRBJ1-2; D may be TRBD1 (5 bases). The CDR3 runs 13 residues. V was trimmed by 6 bases and J by 8 bases, leaving 16 bases between them. Germline CDR1 and CDR2: MNHEY and SVGEGT. The CDR3 nucleotides read TGTGCCAGCAGCCCGGGACTGTTGGGGGGCTACACCTTC. This encodes CASSPGLLGGYTF.

This clonotype was observed a handful of times. V is TRBV7-8 and J is TRBJ1-5; D is unresolved. In germline, CDR1 is SGHVS, CDR2 FQNEAQ. There are 12 residues in the CDR3. V was trimmed by 4 bases and J by 9 bases, leaving 10 bases between them. The CDR3 DNA reads as TGTGCCAGCAGCTGGACGGCCGGGCCCCAGCATTTT. Its translation: CASSWTAGPQHF.

This clonotype was found a few times. The chain uses TRBV19 and TRBJ1-2; D may be TRBD1 (6 bases). Trimming cost V 5 bases and J 4 bases, with 20 bases left between them. The CDR3 has 16 amino acids. CDR1 LNHDA and CDR2 SQIVND come from the germline V gene (reference sequence). CDR3 sequence reads: CASSRAPRGPSYGYTF. The DNA of the CDR3 is TGTGCCAGTAGTCGGGCCCCCAGGGGCCCATCCTATGGCTACACCTTC. The entire variable domain, with the rest obtained from reference TRBV19 and TRBJ1-2, is as follows: DGGITQSPKYLFRKEGQNVTLSCEQNLNHDAMYWYRQDPGQGLRLIYYSQIVNDFQKGDIAEGYSVSREKKESFPLTVTSAQKNPTAFYLCASSRAPRGPSYGYTFGSGTRLTVV.

The CDR3 loop is CASSRGQGINYGYTF. DNA for the CDR3: TGTGCCAGCAGCCGTGGACAGGGAATTAACTATGGCTACACCTTC. The rearrangement links TRBV27 to TRBJ1-2, with 8 bases matching TRBD1. The germline V gene encodes CDR1 MNHEY and CDR2 SMNVEV (reference sequence). The CDR3 spans 15 residues. Unmatched junction bases numbered 7, after V lost 6 bases and J lost 1 base.

This chain connects TRBV20-1 to TRBJ1-1, with 10 positions matching TRBD1. The CDR3 runs 14 residues. With V trimmed by 1 base and J by 4 bases, 3 bases remained unmatched. Germline V gene data show CDR1 as DFQATT and CDR2 as SNEGSKA (reference sequence). As DNA, the CDR3 is TGCAGTGCTAGAGCGGGACAGGGGAGCACTGAAGCTTTCTTT. Translation gives CSARAGQGSTEAFF.

V gene TRBV7-2 combines with J gene TRBJ1-2; TRBD1 agrees at 9 bases. This CDR3 region has 16 residues. Germline V lookup: CDR1 SGHTA, CDR2 FQGNSA. The junction had 10 bases not matched to a gene; V was cut back by 4 bases and J by 4 bases. CDR3 DNA: TGTGCCAGCAGCTGGGCCCGGACAGGGGTACTCTATGGCTACACCTTC. Translated: CASSWARTGVLYGYTF.